This T cell receptor (beta chain) originates from a study of blood T cell repertoires in COVID-19. Background on the study: Nucleic acid was either cDNA or gDNA, and it came from T cells, B-cell-depleted T cells, or PBMCs.

In its sample, this clone was seen a few times. The length of the CDR3 is 16 residues. V gave up 0 bases and J gave up 6 bases; unmatched junction bases: 8. The germline CDR1 and CDR2 sequences are LNHNV and YYDKDF (reference sequence). Per the original methods: Amplification of reference gene primers provided the estimated nucleated cell counts. TCRdb's table, derived via immunoSEQ multiplex PCR, lists solely in-frame clones and lacks some. The DNA gave D and trimming, while V, J and clone size come from that table. In the table there are 200,000 to 300,000 clones, 84% of which are singletons. The chain joins TRBV15 to TRBJ1-5, with 7 bases identical to TRBD1. The TCR comes from a man aged 55 to 69 with acute or convalescent COVID-19. The sequenced material came from peripheral blood. DNA of the CDR3: TGTGCCACCAGCAGAGATGATACACAGGGGCGTCAGCCCCAGCATTTT. This codes for CATSRDDTQGRQPQHF.